The clone carrying this T cell receptor (beta chain) was seen many times. This record comes from a study of T cells in Graves' hyperthyroidism and ophthalmopathy. Amplified TCR beta CDR3 regions came from RNA transcripts. TCR CDR3 regions were first amplified by RT-PCR with HTBI primers. MiXCR, applied by TCRdb to the multiplex PCR reads, yields one record per CDR3 protein. The table lists 610,000 or so distinct CDR3 sequences, just over 45% of them singletons, with about 8% in the top ten. The CDR3 is 14 residues long. Per germline, CDR1 DFQATT and CDR2 SNEGSKA (reference sequence). V lost 5 bases and J lost 1, with 14 bases in between.

The rearrangement joins TRBV20-1 to TRBJ1-2; D possibly corresponds to TRBD1 (5 bases). This receptor was taken from a woman younger than 35 with Graves' hyperthyroidism. The specimen sequenced was peripheral blood or thyroid tissue (not recorded which). This chain's CDR3 is CSALRGSSNYGYTF. The DNA of the CDR3 is TGCAGTGCTTTAAGGGGATCTAGTAACTATGGCTACACCTTC.